The entry below describes one TCR beta chain. As yet, its antigen is unknown. Researchers divided each subset's genomic DNA evenly across several immunoSEQ plates. Libraries were prepared by immunoSEQ multiplex PCR; TCRdb keeps only in-frame clonotypes and omits some of them. The sample includes 1.6 million or so clones, approximately 98.5% seen only once; the top ten take 0.3% to 0.45%. This record comes from a study of shared clonotypes between healthy human individuals. Study-wide context: Used for every donor were three CD4 naive, three CD4 memory, two CD8 naive and one CD8 memory plate.

Study conclusions and caveats: Among four donors, approximately 5% of naive CD4 clonotypes were found in common.

The TCR comes from a man younger than 40 in good health. The specimen sequenced was naive CD4+ T cells sorted from blood. As for subset: CD45RA+ positively selected.

CDR3 coding DNA: TGTGCCAGCTCGGACGAAATAAGAGCTAGCGGGAAAACAGATACGCAGTATTTT. Translating it yields CASSDEIRASGKTDTQYF. The J gene is TRBJ2-3, the V gene TRBV18, with TRBD2 matching 9 bases. V was clipped by 6 bases and J by 3 bases; unmatched bases: 16. This CDR3 is built from 18 residues. Germline CDR1 reads KGHSH; CDR2 reads LQKENI.